This entry concerns a single T cell receptor (beta chain). In the source study's methods: Reference gene primer amplification in the assay estimated nucleated cell counts. Generated by immunoSEQ multiplex PCR, the TCRdb table keeps only in-frame clones and is missing some. That table gives V, J and clone size, and the DNA gave D and trimming. The table lists about 500,000 clones, less than 90% of them singletons, with less than 9% in the top ten. This sample is drawn from a study of blood T cell repertoires in COVID-19. Turning to the study itself: PBMCs, B-cell-depleted T cells, or T cells were the source of the cDNA or gDNA that made up the material.

Germline V CDR1 and CDR2: MGHRA, YSYEKL. This CDR3 has 15 residues. Trimming removed 8 bases from V and 0 bases from J, with 14 bases in between. Patients of the Seattle cohort, enrolled during active infection, were followed longitudinally. This sequence joins TRBV4-1 and TRBJ1-3, with D hard to call. This sequence was found in a woman aged 45 to 65 with COVID-19, enrolled during active disease. Sample: peripheral blood. This chain's CDR3 is CASRGRPASGNTIYF. The CDR3 DNA reads TGCGCCAGCCGGGGTCGGCCGGCCTCTGGAAACACCATATATTTT.